The present T cell receptor (beta chain) was sequenced within a study of Ad26.COV2.S vaccination and SARS-CoV-2 variants. Study results and limitations: Researchers reported similar non-spike TCR breadth in vaccine and placebo recipients.

In this sample, this clone turned up once. The antigen is not known. With V trimmed by 4 bases and J by 6 bases, 7 bases remained unmatched. CDR3 length equals 15 residues. In germline, CDR1 is SGHTA, CDR2 FQGNSA. Profiling relied on immunoSEQ multiplex PCR, and the TCRdb table lists in-frame clones only, not all of them. The table has about 400,000 clones, approximately 89% seen once. Sample treatment: approximately 18 received Ad26.COV2.S at low or high dose, single or two shots; about 5 received placebo; per-sample allocation not given. Sampling took place 63 days after the first vaccine or placebo injection.

The chain employs TRBV7-2 and TRBJ2-1; TRBD2 agrees at 9 bases. The source is a person aged 18-60 years who received the Ad26.COV2.S COVID-19 vaccine or a placebo. The sequences come from peripheral blood, collected in a trial of Ad26.COV2.S vaccine versus placebo. The CDR3 sequence is CASSYHAGGGNEQFF. DNA of the CDR3: TGTGCCAGCAGCTACCACGCGGGAGGGGGCAATGAGCAGTTCTTC.